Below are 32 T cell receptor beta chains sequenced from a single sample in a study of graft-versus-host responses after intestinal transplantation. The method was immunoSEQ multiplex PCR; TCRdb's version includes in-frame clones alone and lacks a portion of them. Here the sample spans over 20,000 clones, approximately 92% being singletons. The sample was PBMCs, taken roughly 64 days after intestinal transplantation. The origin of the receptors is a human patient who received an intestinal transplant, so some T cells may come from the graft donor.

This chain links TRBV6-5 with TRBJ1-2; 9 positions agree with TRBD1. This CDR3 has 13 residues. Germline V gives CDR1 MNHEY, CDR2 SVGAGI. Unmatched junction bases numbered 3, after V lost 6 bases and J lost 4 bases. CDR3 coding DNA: TGTGCCAGCAGACGACAGGGGGGCTATGGCTACACCTTC. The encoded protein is CASRRQGGYGYTF.

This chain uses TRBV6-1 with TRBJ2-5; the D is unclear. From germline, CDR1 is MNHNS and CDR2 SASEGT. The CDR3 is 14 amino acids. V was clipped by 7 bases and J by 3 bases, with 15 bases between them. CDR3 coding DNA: TGTGCCAGCACCCCAGGACGTACTGAAGAGACCCAGTACTTC. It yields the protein CASTPGRTEETQYF.

In DNA form, the CDR3 reads TGCAGCGTCGAAACAGGGTTCCGGGACGAGCAGTACTTC. Amino acid sequence: CSVETGFRDEQYF. This rearrangement joins TRBV29-1 to TRBJ2-7; possible D gene TRBD1, 6 bases. CDR1 is SQVTM and CDR2 is ANQGSEA in the germline V gene. Trimming removed 6 bases from V and 5 bases from J, with 17 bases in between. CDR3 length equals 13 residues.

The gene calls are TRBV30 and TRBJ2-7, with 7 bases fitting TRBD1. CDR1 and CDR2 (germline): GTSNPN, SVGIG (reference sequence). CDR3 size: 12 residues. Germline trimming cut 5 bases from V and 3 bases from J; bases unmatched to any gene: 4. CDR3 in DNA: TGTGCCTGGGGCAGGGGGAACTACGAGCAGTACTTC. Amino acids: CAWGRGNYEQYF.

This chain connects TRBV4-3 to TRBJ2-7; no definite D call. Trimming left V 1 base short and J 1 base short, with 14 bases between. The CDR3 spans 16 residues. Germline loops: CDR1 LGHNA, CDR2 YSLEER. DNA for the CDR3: TGCGCCAGCAGCCAAGGAGGATACGGGCCTTCCTACGAGCAGTACTTC. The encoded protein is CASSQGGYGPSYEQYF.

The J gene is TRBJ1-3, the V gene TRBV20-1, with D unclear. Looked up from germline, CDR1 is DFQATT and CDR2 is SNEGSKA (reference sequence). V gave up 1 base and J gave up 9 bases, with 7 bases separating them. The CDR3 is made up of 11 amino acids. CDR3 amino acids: CSARALATIYF. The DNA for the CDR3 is TGCAGTGCTAGAGCCCTCGCCACCATATATTTT.

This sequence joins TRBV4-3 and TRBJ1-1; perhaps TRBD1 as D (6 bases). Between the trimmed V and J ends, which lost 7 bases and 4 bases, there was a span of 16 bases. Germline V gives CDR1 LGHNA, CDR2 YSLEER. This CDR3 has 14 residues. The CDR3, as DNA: TGCGCCAGCACCCAGTACAGGGATGGCACTGAAGCTTTCTTT. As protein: CASTQYRDGTEAFF.

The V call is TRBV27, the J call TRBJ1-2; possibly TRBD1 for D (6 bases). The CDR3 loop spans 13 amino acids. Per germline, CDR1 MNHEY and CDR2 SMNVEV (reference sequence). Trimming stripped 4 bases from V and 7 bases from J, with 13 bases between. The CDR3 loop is CASSSTGLIGYTF. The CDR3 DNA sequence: TGTGCCAGCAGTTCCACAGGGTTGATTGGCTACACCTTC.

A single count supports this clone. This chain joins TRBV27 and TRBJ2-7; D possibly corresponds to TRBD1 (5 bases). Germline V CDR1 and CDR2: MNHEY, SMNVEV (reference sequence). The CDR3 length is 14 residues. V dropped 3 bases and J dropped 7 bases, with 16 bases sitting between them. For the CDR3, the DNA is TGTGCCAGCAGTTTTGGGGCCCAACCAGGAGAGCAGTACTTC. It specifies CASSFGAQPGEQYF.

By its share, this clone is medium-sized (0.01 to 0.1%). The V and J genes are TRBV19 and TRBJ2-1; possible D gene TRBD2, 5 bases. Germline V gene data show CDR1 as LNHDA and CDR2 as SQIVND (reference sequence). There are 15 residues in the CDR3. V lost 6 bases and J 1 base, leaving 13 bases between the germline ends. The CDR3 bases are TGTGCCAGTAGCTCAGCGGCCATATCCTACAATGAGCAGTTCTTC. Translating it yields CASSSAAISYNEQFF.

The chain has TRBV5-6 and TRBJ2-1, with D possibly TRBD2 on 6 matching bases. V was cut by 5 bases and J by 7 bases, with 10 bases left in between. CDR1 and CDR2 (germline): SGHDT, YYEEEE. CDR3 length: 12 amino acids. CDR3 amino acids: CASSQAGNEQFF. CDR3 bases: TGTGCCAGCAGTCAAGCGGGTAATGAGCAGTTCTTC.

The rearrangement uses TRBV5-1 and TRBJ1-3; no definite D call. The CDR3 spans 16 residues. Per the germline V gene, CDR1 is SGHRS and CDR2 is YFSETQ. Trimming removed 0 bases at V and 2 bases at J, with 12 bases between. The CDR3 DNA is TGCGCCAGCAGCTTGGCCGGCAGTCTAACTGGAAACACCATATATTTT. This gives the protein CASSLAGSLTGNTIYF.

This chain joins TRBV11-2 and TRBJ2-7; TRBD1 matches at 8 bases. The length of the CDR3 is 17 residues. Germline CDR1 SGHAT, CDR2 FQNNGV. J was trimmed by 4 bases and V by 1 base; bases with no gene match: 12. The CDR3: CASSLGRGRGRFYEQYF. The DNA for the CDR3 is TGTGCCAGCAGCTTAGGCAGGGGCAGGGGGCGATTTTACGAGCAGTACTTC.

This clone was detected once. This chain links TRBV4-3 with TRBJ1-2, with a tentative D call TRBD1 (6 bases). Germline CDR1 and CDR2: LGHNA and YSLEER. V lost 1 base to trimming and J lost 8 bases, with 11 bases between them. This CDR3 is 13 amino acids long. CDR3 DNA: TGCGCCAGCAGCCAAGTAGGGGGAGAGGGCTACACCTTC. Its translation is CASSQVGGEGYTF.

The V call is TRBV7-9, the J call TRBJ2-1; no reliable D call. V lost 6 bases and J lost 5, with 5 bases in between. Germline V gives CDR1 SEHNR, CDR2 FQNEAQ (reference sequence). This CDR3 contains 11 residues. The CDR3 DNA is TGTGCCAGCAGGTCTAACAATGAGCAGTTCTTC. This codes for CASRSNNEQFF.

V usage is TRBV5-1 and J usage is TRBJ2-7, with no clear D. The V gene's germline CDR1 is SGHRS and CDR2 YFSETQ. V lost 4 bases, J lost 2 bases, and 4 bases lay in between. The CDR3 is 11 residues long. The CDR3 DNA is TGCGCCAGCAGCCCCGCCTACGAGCAGTACTTC. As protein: CASSPAYEQYF.

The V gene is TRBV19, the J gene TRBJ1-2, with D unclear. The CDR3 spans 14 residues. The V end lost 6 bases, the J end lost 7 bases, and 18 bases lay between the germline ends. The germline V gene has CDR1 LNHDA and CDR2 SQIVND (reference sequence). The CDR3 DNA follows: TGTGCCAGTAGCGCACATTTGGAGGGCCTTGGCTACACCTTC. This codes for CASSAHLEGLGYTF.

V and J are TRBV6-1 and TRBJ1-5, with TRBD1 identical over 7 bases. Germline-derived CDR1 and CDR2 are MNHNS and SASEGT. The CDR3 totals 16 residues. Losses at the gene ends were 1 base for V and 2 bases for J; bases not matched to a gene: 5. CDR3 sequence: CASSEGRGVGNQPQHF. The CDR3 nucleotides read TGTGCCAGCAGTGAAGGCAGGGGGGTTGGCAATCAGCCCCAGCATTTT.

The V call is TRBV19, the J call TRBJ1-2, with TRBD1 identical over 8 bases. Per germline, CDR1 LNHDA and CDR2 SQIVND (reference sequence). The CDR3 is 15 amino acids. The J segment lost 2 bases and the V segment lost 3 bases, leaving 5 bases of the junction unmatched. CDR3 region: CASSMGRGLNYGYTF. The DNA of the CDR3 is TGTGCCAGTAGTATGGGCAGGGGGCTCAACTATGGCTACACCTTC. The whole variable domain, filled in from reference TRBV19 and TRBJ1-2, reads DGGITQSPKYLFRKEGQNVTLSCEQNLNHDAMYWYRQDPGQGLRLIYYSQIVNDFQKGDIAEGYSVSREKKESFPLTVTSAQKNPTAFYLCASSMGRGLNYGYTFGSGTRLTVV.

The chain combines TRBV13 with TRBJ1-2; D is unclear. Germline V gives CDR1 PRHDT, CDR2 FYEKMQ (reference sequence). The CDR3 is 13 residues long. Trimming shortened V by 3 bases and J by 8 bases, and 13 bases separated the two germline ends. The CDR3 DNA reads TGTGCCAGCAGCTTGACCGGTGCGTTCGGCTACACCTTC. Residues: CASSLTGAFGYTF.

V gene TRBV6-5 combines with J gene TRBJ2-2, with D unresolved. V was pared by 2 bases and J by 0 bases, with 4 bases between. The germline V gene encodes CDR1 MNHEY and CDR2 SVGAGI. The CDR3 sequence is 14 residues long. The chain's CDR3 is CASSYGANTGELFF. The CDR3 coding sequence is TGTGCCAGCAGTTACGGCGCGAACACCGGGGAGCTGTTTTTT.

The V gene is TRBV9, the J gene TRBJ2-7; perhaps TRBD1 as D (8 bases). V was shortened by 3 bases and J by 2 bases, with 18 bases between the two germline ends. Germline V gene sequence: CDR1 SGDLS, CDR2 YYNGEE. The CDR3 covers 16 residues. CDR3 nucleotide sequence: TGTGCCAGCAGCGCGTCCGGGGGGACAGGAACCTACGAGCAGTACTTC. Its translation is CASSASGGTGTYEQYF.

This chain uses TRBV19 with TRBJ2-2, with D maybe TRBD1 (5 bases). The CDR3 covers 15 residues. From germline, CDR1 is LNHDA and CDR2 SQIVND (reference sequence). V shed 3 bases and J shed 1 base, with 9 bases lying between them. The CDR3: CASSMRQGNTGELFF. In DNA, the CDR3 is TGTGCCAGTAGTATGCGGCAGGGGAACACCGGGGAGCTGTTTTTT.

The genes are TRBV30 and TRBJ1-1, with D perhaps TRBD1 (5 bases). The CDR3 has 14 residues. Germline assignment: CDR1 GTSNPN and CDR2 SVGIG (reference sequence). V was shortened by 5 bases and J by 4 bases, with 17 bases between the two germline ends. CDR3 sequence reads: CAWDEGVRGTEAFF. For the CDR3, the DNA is TGTGCCTGGGACGAGGGTGTAAGGGGCACTGAAGCTTTCTTT. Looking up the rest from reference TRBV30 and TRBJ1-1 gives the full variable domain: SQTIHQWPATLVQPVGSPLSLECTVEGTSNPNLYWYRQAAGRGLQLLFYSVGIGQISSEVPQNLSASRPQDRQFILSSKKLLLSDSGFYLCAWDEGVRGTEAFFGQGTRLTVV.

CDR3 residues: CASSEARGGTDTQYF. Written as DNA, the CDR3 is TGTGCCAGCAGTGAAGCCCGGGGGGGCACAGATACGCAGTATTTT. The chain links TRBV6-1 to TRBJ2-3; 7 bases fit TRBD2. This CDR3 is 15 amino acids long. Trimming at V came to 0 bases and at J to 1 base, leaving 1 base not matched to a gene. The germline V gene encodes CDR1 MNHNS and CDR2 SASEGT.

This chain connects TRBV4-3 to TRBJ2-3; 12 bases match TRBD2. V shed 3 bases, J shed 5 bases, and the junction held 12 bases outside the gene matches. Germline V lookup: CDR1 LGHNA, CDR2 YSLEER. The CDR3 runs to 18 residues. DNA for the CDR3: TGCGCCAGCAGCCACAGACTATCTCTACTAGCGGGGGGAGATACGCAGTATTTT. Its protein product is CASSHRLSLLAGGDTQYF.

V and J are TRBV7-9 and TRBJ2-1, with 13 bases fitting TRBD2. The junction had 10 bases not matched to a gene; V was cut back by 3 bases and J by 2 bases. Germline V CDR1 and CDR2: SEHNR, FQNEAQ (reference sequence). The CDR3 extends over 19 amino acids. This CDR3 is CASSFPGTSGTGPYNEQFF. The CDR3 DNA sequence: TGTGCCAGCAGCTTCCCCGGGACTAGCGGGACCGGCCCCTACAATGAGCAGTTCTTC.

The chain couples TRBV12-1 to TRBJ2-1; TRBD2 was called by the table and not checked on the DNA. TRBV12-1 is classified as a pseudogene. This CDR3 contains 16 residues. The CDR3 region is CASSFGGGGAGAEQFF. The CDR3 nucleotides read TGTGCCAGCAGCTTTGGCGGCGGGGGGGCCGGTGCTGAGCAGTTCTTC.

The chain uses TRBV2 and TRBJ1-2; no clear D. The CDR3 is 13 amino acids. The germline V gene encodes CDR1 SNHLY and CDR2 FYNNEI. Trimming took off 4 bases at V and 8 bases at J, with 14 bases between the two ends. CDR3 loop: CASSVIPSEGYTF. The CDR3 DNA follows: TGTGCCAGCAGTGTAATACCGTCTGAGGGCTACACCTTC.

The CDR3 DNA sequence: TGTGCCAGCAGCTTGGAGGGGGCCAACTATGGCTACACCTTC. Translated, it gives CASSLEGANYGYTF. This chain links TRBV5-5 with TRBJ1-2; 7 bases agree with TRBD1. The CDR3 contains 14 residues. V gave up 0 bases and J gave up 2 bases; unmatched junction bases: 1. CDR1 SGHKS and CDR2 YYEKEE come from the germline V gene (reference sequence).

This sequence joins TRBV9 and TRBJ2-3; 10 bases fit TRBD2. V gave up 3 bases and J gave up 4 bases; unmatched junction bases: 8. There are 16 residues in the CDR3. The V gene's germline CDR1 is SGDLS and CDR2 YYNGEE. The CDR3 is CASSGLAGGRSDTQYF. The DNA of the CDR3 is TGTGCCAGCAGCGGATTAGCGGGGGGAAGATCAGATACGCAGTATTTT.

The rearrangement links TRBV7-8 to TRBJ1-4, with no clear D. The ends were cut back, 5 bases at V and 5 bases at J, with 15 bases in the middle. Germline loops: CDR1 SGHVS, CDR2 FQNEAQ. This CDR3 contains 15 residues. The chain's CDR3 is CASSPISGPNEKLFF. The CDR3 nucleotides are TGTGCCAGCAGCCCGATTAGTGGGCCGAATGAAAAACTGTTTTTT.